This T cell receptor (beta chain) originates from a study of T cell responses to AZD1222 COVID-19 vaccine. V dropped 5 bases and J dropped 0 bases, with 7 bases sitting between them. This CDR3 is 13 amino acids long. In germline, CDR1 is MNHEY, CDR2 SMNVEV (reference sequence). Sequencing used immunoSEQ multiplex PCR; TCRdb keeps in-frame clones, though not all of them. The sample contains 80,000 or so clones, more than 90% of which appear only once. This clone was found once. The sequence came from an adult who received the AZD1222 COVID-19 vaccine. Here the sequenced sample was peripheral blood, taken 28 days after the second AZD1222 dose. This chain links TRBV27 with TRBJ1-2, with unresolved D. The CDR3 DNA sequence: TGTGCCAGCAGTCTCGGGACTAACTATGGCTACACCTTC. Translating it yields CASSLGTNYGYTF.